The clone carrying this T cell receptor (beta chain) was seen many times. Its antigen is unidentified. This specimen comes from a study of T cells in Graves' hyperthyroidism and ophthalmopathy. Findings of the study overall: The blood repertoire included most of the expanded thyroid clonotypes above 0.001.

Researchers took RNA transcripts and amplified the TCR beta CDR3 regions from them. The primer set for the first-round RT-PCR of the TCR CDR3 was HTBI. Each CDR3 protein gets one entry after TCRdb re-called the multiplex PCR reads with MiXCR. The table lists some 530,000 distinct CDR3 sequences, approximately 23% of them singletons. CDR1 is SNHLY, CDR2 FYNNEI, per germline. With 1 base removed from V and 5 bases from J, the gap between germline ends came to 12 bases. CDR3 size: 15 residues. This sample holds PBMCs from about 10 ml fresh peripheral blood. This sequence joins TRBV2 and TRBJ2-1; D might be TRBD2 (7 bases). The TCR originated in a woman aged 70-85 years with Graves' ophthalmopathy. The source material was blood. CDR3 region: CASSEEGGFNNEQFF. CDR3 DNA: TGTGCCAGCAGTGAAGAGGGGGGGTTTAACAATGAGCAGTTCTTC.